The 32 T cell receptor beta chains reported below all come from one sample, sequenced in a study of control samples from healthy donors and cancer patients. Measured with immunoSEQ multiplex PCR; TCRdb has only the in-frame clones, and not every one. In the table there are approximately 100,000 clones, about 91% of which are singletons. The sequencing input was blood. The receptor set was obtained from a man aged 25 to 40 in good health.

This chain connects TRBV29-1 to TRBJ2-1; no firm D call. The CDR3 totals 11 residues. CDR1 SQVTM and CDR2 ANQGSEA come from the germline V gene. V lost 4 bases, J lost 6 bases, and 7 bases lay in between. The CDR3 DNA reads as TGCAGCGTTGCCCCTACCAATGAGCAGTTCTTC. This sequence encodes CSVAPTNEQFF.

The chain's CDR3 is CASSLPGRQDTQYF. CDR3 sequence (DNA): TGCGCCAGCAGCTTGCCAGGGCGGCAAGATACGCAGTATTTT. The chain couples TRBV5-1 to TRBJ2-3; maybe TRBD1 (5 bases). The CDR3 length is 14 residues. Germline CDR1 and CDR2: SGHRS and YFSETQ. The V gene lost 1 base and the J gene lost 5 bases, with 11 bases spanning the gap.

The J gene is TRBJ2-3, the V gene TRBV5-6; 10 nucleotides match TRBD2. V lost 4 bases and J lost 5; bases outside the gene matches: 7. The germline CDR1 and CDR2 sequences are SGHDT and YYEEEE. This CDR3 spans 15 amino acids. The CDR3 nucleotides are TGTGCCAGCAGCATTGGACTAGCGGCTATAGATACGCAGTATTTT. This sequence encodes CASSIGLAAIDTQYF.

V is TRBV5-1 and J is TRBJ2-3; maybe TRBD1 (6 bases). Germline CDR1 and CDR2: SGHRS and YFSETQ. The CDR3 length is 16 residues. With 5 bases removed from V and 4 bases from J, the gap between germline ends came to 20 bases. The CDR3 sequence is CASRHQTGFFADTQYF. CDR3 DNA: TGCGCCAGCAGACACCAAACAGGGTTTTTCGCAGATACGCAGTATTTT.

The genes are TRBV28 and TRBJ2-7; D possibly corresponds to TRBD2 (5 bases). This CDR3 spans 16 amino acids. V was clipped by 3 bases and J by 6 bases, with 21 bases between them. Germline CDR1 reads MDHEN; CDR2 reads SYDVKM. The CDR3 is CASSFTSGGSDFEQYF. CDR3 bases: TGTGCCAGCAGTTTTACTTCGGGCGGGTCCGACTTCGAGCAGTACTTC.

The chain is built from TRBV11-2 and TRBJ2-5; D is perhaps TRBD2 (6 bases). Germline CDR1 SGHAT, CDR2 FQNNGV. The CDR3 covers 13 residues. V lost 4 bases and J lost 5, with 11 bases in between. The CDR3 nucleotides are TGTGCCAGCAGCTGGGGACTCGGGGAGACCCAGTACTTC. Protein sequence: CASSWGLGETQYF. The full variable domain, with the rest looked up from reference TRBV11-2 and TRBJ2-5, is EAGVAQSPRYKIIEKRQSVAFWCNPISGHATLYWYQQILGQGPKLLIQFQNNGVVDDSQLPKDRFSAERLKGVDSTLKIQPAKLEDSAVYLCASSWGLGETQYFGPGTRLLVL.

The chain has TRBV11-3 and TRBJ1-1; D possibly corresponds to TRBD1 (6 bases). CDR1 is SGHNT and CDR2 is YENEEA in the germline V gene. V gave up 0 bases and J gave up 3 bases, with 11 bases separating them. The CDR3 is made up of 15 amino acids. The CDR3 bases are TGTGCCAGCAGCTTAGATTCACAGGGATACACTGAAGCTTTCTTT. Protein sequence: CASSLDSQGYTEAFF.

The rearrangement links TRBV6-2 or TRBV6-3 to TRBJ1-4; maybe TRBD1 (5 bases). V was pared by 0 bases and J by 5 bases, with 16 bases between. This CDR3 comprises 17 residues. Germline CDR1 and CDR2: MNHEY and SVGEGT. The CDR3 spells CASSYSTRQGLNEKLFF. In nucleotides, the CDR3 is TGTGCCAGCAGTTACTCTACCCGGCAGGGATTAAATGAAAAACTGTTTTTT.

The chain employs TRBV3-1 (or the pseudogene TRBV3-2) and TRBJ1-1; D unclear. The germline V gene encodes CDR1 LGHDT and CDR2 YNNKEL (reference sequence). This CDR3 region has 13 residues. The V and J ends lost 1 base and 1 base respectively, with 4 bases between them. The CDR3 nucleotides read TGTGCCAGCAGCCAAGGAACGAACACTGAAGCTTTCTTT. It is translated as CASSQGTNTEAFF.

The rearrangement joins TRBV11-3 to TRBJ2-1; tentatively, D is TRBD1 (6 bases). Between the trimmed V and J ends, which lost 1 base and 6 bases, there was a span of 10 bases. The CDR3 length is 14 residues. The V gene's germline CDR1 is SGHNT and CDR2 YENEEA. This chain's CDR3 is CASSLGLQGNEQFF. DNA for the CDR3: TGTGCCAGCAGCTTAGGGCTACAGGGCAATGAGCAGTTCTTC.

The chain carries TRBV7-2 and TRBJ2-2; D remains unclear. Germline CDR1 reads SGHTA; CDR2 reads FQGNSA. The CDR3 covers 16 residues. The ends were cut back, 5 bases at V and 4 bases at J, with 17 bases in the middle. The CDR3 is CASSPRALTVTGELFF. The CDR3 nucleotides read TGTGCCAGCAGCCCCCGGGCCCTTACCGTCACCGGGGAGCTGTTTTTT.

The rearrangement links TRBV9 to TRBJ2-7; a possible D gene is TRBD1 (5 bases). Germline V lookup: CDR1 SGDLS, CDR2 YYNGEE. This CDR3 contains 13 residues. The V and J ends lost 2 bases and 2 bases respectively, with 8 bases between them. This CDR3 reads CASSVGHPYEQYF. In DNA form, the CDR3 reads TGTGCCAGCAGCGTCGGACATCCCTACGAGCAGTACTTC.

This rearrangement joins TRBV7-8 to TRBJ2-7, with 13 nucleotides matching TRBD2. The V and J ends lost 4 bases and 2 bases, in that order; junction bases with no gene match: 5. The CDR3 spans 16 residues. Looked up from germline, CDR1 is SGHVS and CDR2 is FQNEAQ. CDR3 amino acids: CASSSYTSGRAYEQYF. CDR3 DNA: TGTGCCAGCAGCTCATACACTAGCGGGAGGGCCTACGAGCAGTACTTC.

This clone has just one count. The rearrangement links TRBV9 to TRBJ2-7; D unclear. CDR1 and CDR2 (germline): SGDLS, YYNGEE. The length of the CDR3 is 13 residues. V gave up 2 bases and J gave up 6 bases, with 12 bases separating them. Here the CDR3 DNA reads TGTGCCAGCAGCGTCTTAGGGATGGGCGAGCAGTACTTC. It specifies CASSVLGMGEQYF.

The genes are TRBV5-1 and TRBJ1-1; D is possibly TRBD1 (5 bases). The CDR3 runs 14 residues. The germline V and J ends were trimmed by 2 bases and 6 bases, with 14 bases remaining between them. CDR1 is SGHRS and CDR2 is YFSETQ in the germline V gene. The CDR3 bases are TGCGCCAGCAGCTTAAATTTACGGGGCTCTGAAGCTTTCTTT. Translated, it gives CASSLNLRGSEAFF.

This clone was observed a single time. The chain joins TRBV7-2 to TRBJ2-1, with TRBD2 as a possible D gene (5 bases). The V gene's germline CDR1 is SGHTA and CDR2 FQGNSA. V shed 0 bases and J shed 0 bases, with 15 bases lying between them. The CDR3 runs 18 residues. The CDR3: CASSLAVLAASSYNEQFF. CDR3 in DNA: TGTGCCAGCAGCTTAGCAGTTCTAGCCGCAAGCTCCTACAATGAGCAGTTCTTC.

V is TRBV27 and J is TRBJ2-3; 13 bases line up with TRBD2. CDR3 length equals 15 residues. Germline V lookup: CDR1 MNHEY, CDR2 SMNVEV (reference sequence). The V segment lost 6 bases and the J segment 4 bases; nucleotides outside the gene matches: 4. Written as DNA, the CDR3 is TGTGCCAGCAGACTACTAGCGGGAGGGTCAGATACGCAGTATTTT. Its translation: CASRLLAGGSDTQYF.

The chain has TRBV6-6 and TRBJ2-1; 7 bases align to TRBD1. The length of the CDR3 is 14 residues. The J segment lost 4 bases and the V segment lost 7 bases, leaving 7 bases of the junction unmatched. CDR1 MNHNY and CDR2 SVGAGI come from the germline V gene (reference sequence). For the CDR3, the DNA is TGTGCCAGCAATTTCGGACAGGCGTACAATGAGCAGTTCTTC. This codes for CASNFGQAYNEQFF.

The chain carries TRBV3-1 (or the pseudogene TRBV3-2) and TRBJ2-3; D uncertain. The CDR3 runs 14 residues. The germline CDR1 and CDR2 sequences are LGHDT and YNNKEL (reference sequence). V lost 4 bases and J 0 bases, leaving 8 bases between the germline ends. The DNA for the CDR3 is TGTGCCAGCAGCCGAAAACCTAGCACAGATACGCAGTATTTT. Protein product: CASSRKPSTDTQYF.

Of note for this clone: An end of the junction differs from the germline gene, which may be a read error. CDR3 sequence reads: CASSSQEGGSKQF. CDR3 nucleotide sequence: TGTGCCAGTAGCTCCCAAGAGGGCGGGAGCAAACAATTC. This chain connects TRBV19 to TRBJ2-7, with 7 bases that match TRBD2. The germline CDR1 and CDR2 sequences are LNHDA and SQIVND (reference sequence). This CDR3 has 13 residues.

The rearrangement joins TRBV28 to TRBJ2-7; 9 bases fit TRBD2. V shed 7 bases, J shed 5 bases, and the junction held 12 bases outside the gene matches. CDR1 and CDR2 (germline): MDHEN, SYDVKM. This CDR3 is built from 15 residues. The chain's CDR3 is CASKSPGLAGNEQYF. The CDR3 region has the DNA TGTGCCAGCAAATCCCCAGGGCTAGCGGGAAACGAGCAGTACTTC.

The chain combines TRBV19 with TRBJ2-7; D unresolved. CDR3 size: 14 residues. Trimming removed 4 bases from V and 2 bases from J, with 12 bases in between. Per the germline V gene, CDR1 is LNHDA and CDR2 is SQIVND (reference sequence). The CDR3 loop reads CASSKATLPYEQYF. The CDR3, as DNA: TGTGCCAGTAGTAAGGCTACGTTACCCTACGAGCAGTACTTC. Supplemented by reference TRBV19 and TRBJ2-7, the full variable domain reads DGGITQSPKYLFRKEGQNVTLSCEQNLNHDAMYWYRQDPGQGLRLIYYSQIVNDFQKGDIAEGYSVSREKKESFPLTVTSAQKNPTAFYLCASSKATLPYEQYFGPGTRLTVT.

CDR3 sequence (DNA): TGTGCCAGCAGTTTATTGACAAACGGCAATGAAAAACTGTTTTTT. Protein sequence: CASSLLTNGNEKLFF. The V and J genes are TRBV28 and TRBJ1-4; D is unclear. V was shortened by 1 base and J by 5 bases, with 11 bases between the two germline ends. The CDR3 runs 15 residues. Germline values: CDR1 MDHEN, CDR2 SYDVKM. Looking up the rest from reference TRBV28 and TRBJ1-4 gives the full variable domain: DVKVTQSSRYLVKRTGEKVFLECVQDMDHENMFWYRQDPGLGLRLIYFSYDVKMKEKGDIPEGYSVSREKKERFSLILESASTNQTSMYLCASSLLTNGNEKLFFGSGTQLSVL.

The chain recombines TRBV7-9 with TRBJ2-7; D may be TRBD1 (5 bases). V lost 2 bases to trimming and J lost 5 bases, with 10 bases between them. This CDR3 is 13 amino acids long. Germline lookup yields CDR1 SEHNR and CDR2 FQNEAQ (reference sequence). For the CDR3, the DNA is TGTGCCAGCAGCTTATCAGGGTTCAACGAGCAGTACTTC. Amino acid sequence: CASSLSGFNEQYF.

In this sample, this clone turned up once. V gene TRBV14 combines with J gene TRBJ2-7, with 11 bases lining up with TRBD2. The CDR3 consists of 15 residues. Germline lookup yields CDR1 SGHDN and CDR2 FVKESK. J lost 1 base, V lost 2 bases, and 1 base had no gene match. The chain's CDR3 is CASSQIAGGSYEQYF. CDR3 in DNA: TGTGCCAGCAGCCAAATAGCGGGGGGGTCCTACGAGCAGTACTTC.

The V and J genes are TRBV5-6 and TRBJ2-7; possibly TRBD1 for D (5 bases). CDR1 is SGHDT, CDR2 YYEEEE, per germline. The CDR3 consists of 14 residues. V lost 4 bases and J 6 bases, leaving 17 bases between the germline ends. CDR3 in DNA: TGTGCCAGCAGCACGAGCATGGGGCCTGGCGAGCAGTACTTC. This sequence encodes CASSTSMGPGEQYF.

The CDR3 bases are TGCGCCAGCAGCTTGGGGGACAGGACCCTCTCTGGGGCCAACGTCCTGACTTTC. As protein: CASSLGDRTLSGANVLTF. The V call is TRBV5-1, the J call TRBJ2-6, with TRBD1 identical over 8 bases. Germline V gives CDR1 SGHRS, CDR2 YFSETQ. V dropped 0 bases and J dropped 0; count of bases not matched to a gene: 5. CDR3 length: 18 residues. The full variable domain, its missing parts supplied by reference TRBV5-1 and TRBJ2-6, is KAGVTQTPRYLIKTRGQQVTLSCSPISGHRSVSWYQQTPGQGLQFLFEYFSETQRNKGNFPGRFSGRQFSNSRSEMNVSTLELGDSALYLCASSLGDRTLSGANVLTFGAGSRLTVL.

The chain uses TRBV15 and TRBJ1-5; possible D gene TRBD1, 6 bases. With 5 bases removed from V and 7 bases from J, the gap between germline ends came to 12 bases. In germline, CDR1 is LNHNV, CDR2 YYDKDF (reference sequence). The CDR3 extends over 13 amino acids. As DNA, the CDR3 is TGTGCCACCAGCGTCAGGGGCCGGCAGCCCCAGCATTTT. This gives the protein CATSVRGRQPQHF.

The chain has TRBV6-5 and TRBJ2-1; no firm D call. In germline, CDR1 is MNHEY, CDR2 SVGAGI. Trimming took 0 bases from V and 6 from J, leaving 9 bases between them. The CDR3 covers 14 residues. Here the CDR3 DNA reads TGTGCCAGCAGTTACTCGATACTCCCCAATGAGCAGTTCTTC. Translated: CASSYSILPNEQFF.

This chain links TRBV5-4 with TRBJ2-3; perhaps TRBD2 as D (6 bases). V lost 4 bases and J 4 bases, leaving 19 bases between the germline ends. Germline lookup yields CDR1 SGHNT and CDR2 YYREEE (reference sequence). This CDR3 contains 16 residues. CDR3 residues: CASSPEFAASADTQYF. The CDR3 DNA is TGTGCCAGCAGCCCCGAGTTCGCTGCTAGCGCAGATACGCAGTATTTT.

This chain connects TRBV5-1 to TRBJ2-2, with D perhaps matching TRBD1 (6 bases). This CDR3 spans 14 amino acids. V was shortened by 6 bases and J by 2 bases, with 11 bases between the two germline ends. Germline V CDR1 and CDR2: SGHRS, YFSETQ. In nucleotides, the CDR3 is TGCGCCAGCAAAGGACAGATTAACACCGGGGAGCTGTTTTTT. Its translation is CASKGQINTGELFF.

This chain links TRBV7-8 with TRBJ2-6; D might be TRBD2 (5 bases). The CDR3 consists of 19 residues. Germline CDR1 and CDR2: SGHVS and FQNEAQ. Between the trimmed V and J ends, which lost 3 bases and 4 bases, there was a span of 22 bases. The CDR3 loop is CASSFPLLEISSGANVLTF. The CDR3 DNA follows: TGTGCCAGCAGCTTCCCCTTACTAGAGATCTCTTCCGGGGCCAACGTCCTGACTTTC.